This TCR beta chain was captured by sequencing in a study of technical replicates of blood from a few donors. CDR1 GTSNPN and CDR2 SVGIG come from the germline V gene (reference sequence). Deletions cut 1 base from V and 8 bases from J, with 15 bases between. This CDR3 has 14 residues. There are a few counts of this clone. The method was immunoSEQ multiplex PCR; TCRdb's version includes in-frame clones alone and lacks a portion of them. Among tens of thousands of clones, 93% were seen once, and the ten largest hold 0.25%. This TCR was sampled from a human donor in good health. Material: T cells isolated from PBMCs. The genes are TRBV30 and TRBJ2-1; a weak D match, TRBD1 (6 bases). The CDR3 is CAWSAPKQGDEQFF. The DNA for the CDR3 is TGTGCCTGGAGTGCCCCCAAACAGGGAGATGAGCAGTTCTTC. The whole variable domain, filled in from reference TRBV30 and TRBJ2-1, reads SQTIHQWPATLVQPVGSPLSLECTVEGTSNPNLYWYRQAAGRGLQLLFYSVGIGQISSEVPQNLSASRPQDRQFILSSKKLLLSDSGFYLCAWSAPKQGDEQFFGPGTRLTVL.